A selection of T cell receptor beta chains follows, all from one sample in a study of blood T cell repertoires in COVID-19. Produced via immunoSEQ multiplex PCR; TCRdb's table is partial and in-frame only. The data contain roughly 430,000 clones, 88% of them singletons. The material sequenced was PBMCs or T cells enriched from blood (not recorded which). The origin of the receptors is a woman between 35 and 50 years old with acute COVID-19. CDR3s include the opening cysteine and the closing phenylalanine or tryptophan. A D gene is named only where the DNA matches it firmly.

TRBV6-6,TRBJ2-7,NA,CASRPTGFYEQYF,TGTGCCAGCAGACCTACAGGGTTCTACGAGCAGTACTTC
TRBV30,TRBJ1-1,NA,CAWSWGPDTEAFF,TGTGCCTGGAGTTGGGGGCCGGACACTGAAGCTTTCTTT
TRBV3-1/TRBV3-2,TRBJ1-6,NA,CASSQGHSGFNSPLHF,TGTGCCAGCAGCCAAGGTCATAGCGGGTTTAATTCACCCCTCCACTTT
TRBV29-1,TRBJ1-2,TRBD1,CSVEGHGDSNYGYTF,TGCAGCGTTGAGGGACACGGGGACAGTAACTATGGCTACACCTTC
TRBV4-1,TRBJ1-1,NA,CASSQDSGGRWTEAFF,TGCGCCAGCAGCCAAGATTCTGGGGGGAGGTGGACTGAAGCTTTCTTT
TRBV9,TRBJ2-4,NA,CASSVDGAKNIQYF,TGTGCCAGCAGCGTAGACGGGGCCAAAAACATTCAGTACTTC
TRBV4-1,TRBJ1-1,TRBD1,CASSRDPYRGSFF,TGCGCCAGCAGCCGAGACCCGTACAGGGGGTCTTTCTTT
TRBV5-1,TRBJ2-5,NA,CASRPQGLQETQYF,TGCGCCAGCAGACCGCAGGGACTTCAAGAGACCCAGTACTTC
TRBV11-2,TRBJ2-3,NA,CASSPEGGLDTQYF,TGTGCCAGCAGCCCAGAAGGGGGATTAGATACGCAGTATTTT
TRBV9,TRBJ1-5,TRBD1,CASSVYGQGNQPQHF,TGTGCCAGCAGCGTATACGGACAGGGAAATCAGCCCCAGCATTTT